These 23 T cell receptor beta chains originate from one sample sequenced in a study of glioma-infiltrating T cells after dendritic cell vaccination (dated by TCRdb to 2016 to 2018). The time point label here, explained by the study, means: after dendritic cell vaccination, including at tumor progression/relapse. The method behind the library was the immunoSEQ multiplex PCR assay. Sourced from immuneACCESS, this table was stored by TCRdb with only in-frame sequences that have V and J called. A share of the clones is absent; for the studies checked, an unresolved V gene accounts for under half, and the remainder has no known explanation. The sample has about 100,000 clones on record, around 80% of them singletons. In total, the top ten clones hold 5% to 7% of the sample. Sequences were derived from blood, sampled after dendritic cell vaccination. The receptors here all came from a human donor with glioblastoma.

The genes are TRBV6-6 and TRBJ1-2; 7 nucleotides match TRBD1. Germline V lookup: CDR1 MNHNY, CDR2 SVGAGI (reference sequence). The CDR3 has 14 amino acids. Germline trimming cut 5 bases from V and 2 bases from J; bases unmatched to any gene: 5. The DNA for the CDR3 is TGTGCCAGCAGTAAGGGACAGCAAAACTATGGCTACACCTTC. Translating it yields CASSKGQQNYGYTF.

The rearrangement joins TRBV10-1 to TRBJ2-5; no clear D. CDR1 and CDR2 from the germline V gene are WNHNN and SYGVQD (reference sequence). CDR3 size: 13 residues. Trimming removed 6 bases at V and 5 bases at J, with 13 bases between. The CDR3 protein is CASRGDSMETQYF. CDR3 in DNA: TGCGCCAGCAGAGGAGATAGTATGGAGACCCAGTACTTC.

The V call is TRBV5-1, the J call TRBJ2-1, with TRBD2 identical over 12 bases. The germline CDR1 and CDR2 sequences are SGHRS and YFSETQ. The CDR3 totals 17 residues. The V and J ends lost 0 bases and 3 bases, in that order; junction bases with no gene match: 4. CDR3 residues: CASSLGLAGVLYNEQFF. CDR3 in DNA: TGCGCCAGCAGCTTGGGACTAGCGGGAGTTCTCTACAATGAGCAGTTCTTC.

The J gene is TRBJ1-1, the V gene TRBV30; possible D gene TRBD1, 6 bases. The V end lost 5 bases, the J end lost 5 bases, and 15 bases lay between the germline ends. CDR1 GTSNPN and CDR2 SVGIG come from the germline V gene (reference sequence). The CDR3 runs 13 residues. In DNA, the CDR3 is TGTGCCTGGTCTAAAGGGGGAAGAACTGAAGCTTTCTTT. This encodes CAWSKGGRTEAFF.

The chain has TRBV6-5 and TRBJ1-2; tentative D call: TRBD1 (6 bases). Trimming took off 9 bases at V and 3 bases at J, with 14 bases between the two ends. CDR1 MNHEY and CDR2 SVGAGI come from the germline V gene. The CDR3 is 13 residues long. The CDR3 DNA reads TGTGCCAGTTCGGTCTCAGGGGACTATGGCTACACCTTC. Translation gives CASSVSGDYGYTF.

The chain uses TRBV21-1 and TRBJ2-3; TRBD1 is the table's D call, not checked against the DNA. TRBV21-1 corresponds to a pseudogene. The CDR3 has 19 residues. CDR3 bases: TGTGCCAGCAGCACGGTTGAGACAGGAGGAGGGGGCAGATCCGATACGCAGTATTTT. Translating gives CASSTVETGGGGRSDTQYF.

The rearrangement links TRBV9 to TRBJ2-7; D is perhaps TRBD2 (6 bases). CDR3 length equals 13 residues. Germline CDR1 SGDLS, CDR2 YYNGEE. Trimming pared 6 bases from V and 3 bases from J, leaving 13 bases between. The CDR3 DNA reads TGTGCCAGCATTCCGGGACTTGACTACGAGCAGTACTTC. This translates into CASIPGLDYEQYF.

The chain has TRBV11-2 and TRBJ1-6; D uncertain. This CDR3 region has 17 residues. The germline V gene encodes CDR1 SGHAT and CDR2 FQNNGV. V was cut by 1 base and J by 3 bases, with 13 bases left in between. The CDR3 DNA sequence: TGTGCCAGCAGCTTAGGACCCACACTACTCTATAATTCACCCCTCCACTTT. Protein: CASSLGPTLLYNSPLHF.

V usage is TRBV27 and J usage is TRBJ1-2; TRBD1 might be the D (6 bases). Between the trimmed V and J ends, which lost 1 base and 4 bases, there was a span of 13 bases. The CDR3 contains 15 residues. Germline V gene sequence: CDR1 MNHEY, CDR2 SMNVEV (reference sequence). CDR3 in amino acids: CASSLYGTGSYGYTF. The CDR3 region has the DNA TGTGCCAGCAGTTTATATGGAACAGGGTCCTATGGCTACACCTTC.

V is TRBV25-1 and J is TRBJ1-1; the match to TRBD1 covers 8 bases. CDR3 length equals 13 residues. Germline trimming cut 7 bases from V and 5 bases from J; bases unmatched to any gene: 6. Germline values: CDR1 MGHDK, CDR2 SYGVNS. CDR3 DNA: TGTGCCAGCACCCAGGGGGCCCGGACTGAAGCTTTCTTT. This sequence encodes CASTQGARTEAFF.

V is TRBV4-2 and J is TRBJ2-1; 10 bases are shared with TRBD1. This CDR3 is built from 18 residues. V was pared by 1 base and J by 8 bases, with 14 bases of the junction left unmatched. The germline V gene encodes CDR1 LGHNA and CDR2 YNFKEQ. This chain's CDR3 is CASSQGPGWDRGSHEQFF. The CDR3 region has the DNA TGTGCCAGCAGCCAAGGACCCGGTTGGGACAGGGGTAGCCATGAGCAGTTCTTC.

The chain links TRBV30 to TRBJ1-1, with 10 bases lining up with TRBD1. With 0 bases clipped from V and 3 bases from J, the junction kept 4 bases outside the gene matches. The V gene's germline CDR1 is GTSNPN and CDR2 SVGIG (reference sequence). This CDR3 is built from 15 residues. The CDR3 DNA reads TGTGCCTGGAGTGTACTCGGGACAGGGGACACTGAAGCTTTCTTT. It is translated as CAWSVLGTGDTEAFF.

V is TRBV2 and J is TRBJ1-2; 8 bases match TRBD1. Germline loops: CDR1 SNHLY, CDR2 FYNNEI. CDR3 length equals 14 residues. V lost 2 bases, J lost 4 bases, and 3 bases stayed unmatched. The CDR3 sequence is CASSENRGTYGYTF. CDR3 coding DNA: TGTGCCAGCAGTGAAAACAGGGGGACCTATGGCTACACCTTC.

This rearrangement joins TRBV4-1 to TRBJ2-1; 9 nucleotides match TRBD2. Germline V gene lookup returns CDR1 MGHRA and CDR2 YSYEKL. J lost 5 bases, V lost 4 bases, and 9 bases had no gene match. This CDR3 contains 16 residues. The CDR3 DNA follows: TGCGCCAGCAGCCGGCACAGGACTAGCGCTAACAATGAGCAGTTCTTC. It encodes CASSRHRTSANNEQFF.

The CDR3 spells CASSPQGQPLVEQYF. CDR3 bases: TGTGCCAGCTCACCACAGGGACAGCCCCTCGTTGAGCAGTACTTC. V usage is TRBV18 and J usage is TRBJ2-7, with TRBD1 identical over 7 bases. The CDR3 length is 15 residues. Germline-derived CDR1 and CDR2 are KGHSH and LQKENI. J gave up 7 bases and V 1 base, and 10 bases lay outside the gene matches.

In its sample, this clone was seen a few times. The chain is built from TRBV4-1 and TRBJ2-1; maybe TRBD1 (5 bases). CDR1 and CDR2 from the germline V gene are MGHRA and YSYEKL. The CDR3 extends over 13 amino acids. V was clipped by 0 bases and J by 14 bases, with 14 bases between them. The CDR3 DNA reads TGCGCCAGCAGCCAAGATCCCGCAGGGCTGAAGTTCTTC. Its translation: CASSQDPAGLKFF.

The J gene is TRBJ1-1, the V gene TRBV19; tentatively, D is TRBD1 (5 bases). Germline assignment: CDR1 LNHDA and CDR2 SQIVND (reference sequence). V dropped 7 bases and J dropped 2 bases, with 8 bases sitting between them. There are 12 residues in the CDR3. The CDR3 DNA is TGTGCCAGTATGGGGCCCAACACTGAAGCTTTCTTT. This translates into CASMGPNTEAFF.

The CDR3 is CASKVDSTYEQYF. CDR3 in DNA: TGTGCCAGCAAGGTTGACAGCACCTACGAGCAGTACTTC. This chain uses TRBV2 with TRBJ2-7; the D gene is possibly TRBD1 (5 bases). The CDR3 is 13 amino acids. The germline V gene encodes CDR1 SNHLY and CDR2 FYNNEI. Trimming removed 7 bases at V and 2 bases at J, with 12 bases between.

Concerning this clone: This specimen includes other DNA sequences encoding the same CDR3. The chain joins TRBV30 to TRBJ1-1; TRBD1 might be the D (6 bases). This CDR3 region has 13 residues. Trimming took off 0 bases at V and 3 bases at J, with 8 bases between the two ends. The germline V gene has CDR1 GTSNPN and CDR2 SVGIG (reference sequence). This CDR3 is CAWSVQGDTEAFF. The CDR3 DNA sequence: TGTGCCTGGAGTGTACAGGGTGACACTGAAGCTTTCTTT.

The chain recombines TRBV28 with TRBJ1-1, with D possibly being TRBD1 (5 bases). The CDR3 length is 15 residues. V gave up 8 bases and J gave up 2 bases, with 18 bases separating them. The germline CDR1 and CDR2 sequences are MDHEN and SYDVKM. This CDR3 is CASRERGSFNTEAFF. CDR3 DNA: TGTGCCAGCCGGGAGAGGGGCAGTTTTAACACTGAAGCTTTCTTT.

The CDR3 sequence is CASSLRGIYEQYF. CDR3 nucleotides: TGTGCCAGCAGCCTCCGGGGGATCTACGAGCAGTACTTC. The genes are TRBV9 and TRBJ2-7, with D perhaps TRBD2 (6 bases). Germline V gene sequence: CDR1 SGDLS, CDR2 YYNGEE. The CDR3 spans 13 residues. Trimming removed 4 bases at V and 3 bases at J, with 11 bases between. Based on the CDR3 plus reference TRBV9 and TRBJ2-7, the full variable domain is DSGVTQTPKHLITATGQRVTLRCSPRSGDLSVYWYQQSLDQGLQFLIQYYNGEERAKGNILERFSAQQFPDLHSELNLSSLELGDSALYFCASSLRGIYEQYFGPGTRLTVT.

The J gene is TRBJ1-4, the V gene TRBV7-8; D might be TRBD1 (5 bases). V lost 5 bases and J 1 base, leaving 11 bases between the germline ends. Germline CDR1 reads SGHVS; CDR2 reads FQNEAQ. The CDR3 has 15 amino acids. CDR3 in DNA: TGTGCCAGCAGCCCCGGACACCTAACTAATGAAAAACTGTTTTTT. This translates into CASSPGHLTNEKLFF.

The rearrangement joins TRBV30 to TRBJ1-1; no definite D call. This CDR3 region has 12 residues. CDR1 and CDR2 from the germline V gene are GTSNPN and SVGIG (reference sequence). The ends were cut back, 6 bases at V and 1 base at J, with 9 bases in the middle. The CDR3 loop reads CACTQANTEAFF. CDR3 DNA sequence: TGTGCCTGTACGCAGGCGAACACTGAAGCTTTCTTT.